This TCR beta chain was retrieved from a study of T-cell memory formation after mild COVID-19. Findings of the study overall: Pre-infection memory carried some responding clones, suggesting that cross-reactive memory joined. SARS-CoV-2 specificity was not confirmed for second-wave clones peaking on day 37. Clones which contracted sat mainly in CM and EM if CD4+, and in EMRA if CD8+.

Germline V gene sequence: CDR1 SGHTA, CDR2 FQGNSA. The J segment lost 4 bases and the V segment lost 3 bases, leaving 16 bases of the junction unmatched. The CDR3 spans 18 residues. This clonotype has a handful of counts. Its antigen is currently unknown. cDNA libraries for TCR alpha and TCR beta, carrying sample barcodes and UMIs, came from 5'RACE with constant-segment primers. From the 5' RACE reads, TCRdb called clonotypes with MiXCR, one entry per CDR3 protein. The data hold around 340,000 distinct CDR3 sequences, with 13% to 15% observed a single time. The chain carries TRBV7-2 and TRBJ2-5, with 8 bases lining up with TRBD2. This receptor was identified in a man between 18 and 29 years old who had mild COVID-19 (a few samples of this study predate the infection). Cell type and time point are not known. The sequencing sample was made of PBMCs or a T cell subset sorted from them (not recorded which). The CDR3 DNA is TGTGCCAGCAGCTTCATAAACGCCCGGGGGGGCCGAAGAGAGACCCAGTACTTC. Residues: CASSFINARGGRRETQYF. Based on the CDR3 plus reference TRBV7-2 and TRBJ2-5, the full variable domain is GAGVSQSPSNKVTEKGKDVELRCDPISGHTALYWYRQSLGQGLEFLIYFQGNSAPDKSGLPSDRFSAERTGGSVSTLTIQRTQQEDSAVYLCASSFINARGGRRETQYFGPGTRLLVL.